These T cell receptor beta chains were read from a single sample in a study of T cell responses to AZD1222 COVID-19 vaccine. The table came from immunoSEQ multiplex PCR; TCRdb's copy has only in-frame clones and leaves some out. The sample has tens of thousands of clones, 88% seen once. The input for sequencing was peripheral blood, taken 28 days after the second dose of the MenACWY control vaccine. All receptors derive from an adult who received the MenACWY meningococcal vaccine as a control. The CDR3 runs from the conserved cysteine through the conserved F or W. Fields, in order: D gene, clone size, J gene, V gene, CDR3 length, CDR3 DNA, CDR3 protein. A D gene is named only where the DNA matches it firmly. Only part of the rows carry a size: once, few, many, or a class if the clone is expanded.

TRBD1 few TRBJ1-4 TRBV27 16 TGTGCCAGCAGCCGACACCCGGGACAGGGGGATGAAAAACTGTTTTTT CASSRHPGQGDEKLFF
TRBD2 . TRBJ2-3 TRBV24-1 16 TGTGCCACCAGTGATCCGCTAGCGGGAGACTCAGATACGCAGTATTTT CATSDPLAGDSDTQYF
. . TRBJ2-2 TRBV19 16 TGTGCCAGTATAGGGTCCCGGGAGAGGAACACCGGGGAGCTGTTTTTT CASIGSRERNTGELFF
TRBD2 . TRBJ2-7 TRBV13 12 TGTGCCACCGGGAGGGTGTCCTACGAGCAGTACTTC CATGRVSYEQYF
. . TRBJ2-2 TRBV30 12 TGTGCCTGGAGTGTCGACACCGGGGAGCTGTTTTTT CAWSVDTGELFF
TRBD2 . TRBJ2-3 TRBV7-3 17 TGTGCCAGCAGCTTAGCAGTGGGAGGGCCCTCTGGAGATACGCAGTATTTT CASSLAVGGPSGDTQYF
. . TRBJ2-3 TRBV19 12 TGTGCCAGTAGTATTAGGCAAGATACGCAGTATTTT CASSIRQDTQYF
TRBD1 . TRBJ1-1 TRBV27 13 TGTGCCACCAAAGACAGGGTGAACACTGAAGCTTTCTTT CATKDRVNTEAFF
. . TRBJ1-2 TRBV25-1 13 TGTGCCAGCAGTGAGTGGCAGGGGTATGGCTACACCTTC CASSEWQGYGYTF
TRBD1 . TRBJ1-2 TRBV7-9 13 TGTGCCAGCAGCCAGGGGGTTAACTATGGCTACACCTTC CASSQGVNYGYTF
. . TRBJ1-4 TRBV24-1 15 TGTGCCACCAGTGCTAGGGGAGCCCTTAATGAAAAACTGTTTTTT CATSARGALNEKLFF
TRBD1 . TRBJ2-1 TRBV5-1 13 TGCGCCAGCAGCCGTGACAGGGGCGATGAGCAGTTCTTC CASSRDRGDEQFF
. . TRBJ1-1 TRBV5-6 17 TGTGCCAGCAGCTTGGTGCGGTGGGGGTCGGTGAACACTGAAGCTTTCTTT CASSLVRWGSVNTEAFF
. . TRBJ2-1 TRBV27 13 TGTGCCAGCAGTCGCGCCGGGGGCCTAAGAGGGTTCTTC CASSRAGGLRGFF
. . TRBJ1-5 TRBV6-1 15 TGTGCCAGCAGTGAAGTGCGGAATAGCAATCAGCCCCAGCATTTT CASSEVRNSNQPQHF
. . TRBJ1-5 TRBV7-9 12 TGTGCCAGCAGCGGGGCCTATCAGCCCCAGCATTTT CASSGAYQPQHF
. . TRBJ1-1 TRBV5-4 13 TGTGCCAGCAGCCCTACAGGGCGGACTGAAGCTTTCTTT CASSPTGRTEAFF
. . TRBJ1-6 TRBV6-5 16 TGTGCCAGCAGTTACTCTCTGACTAGGCAGGGACCCACCCTCCACTTT CASSYSLTRQGPTLHF
. . TRBJ1-2 TRBV5-4 13 TGTGCCAGCAGCTCGGGGGCGCAGTATGGCTACACCTTC CASSSGAQYGYTF
TRBD1 . TRBJ1-6 TRBV7-9 16 TGTGCCAGCAGCCGGGACCGGGACAGGGGTAATTCACCCCTCCACTTT CASSRDRDRGNSPLHF
. . TRBJ1-1 TRBV4-1 13 TGCGCCAGCAGCCCTCCAGGGTTGGGTGAAGCTTTCTTT CASSPPGLGEAFF
TRBD2 . TRBJ2-1 TRBV27 14 TGTGCCAGCAGTAGCGGGAGGATATACAATGAGCAGTTCTTC CASSSGRIYNEQFF
. . TRBJ1-3 TRBV21-1 16 TGTGCCAGCACCCTCGGGGAGGGGGCCTCTGGAAACACCATATATTTT CASTLGEGASGNTIYF
. . TRBJ1-5 TRBV6-1 15 TGTGCCAGCAGTGAAACAAGAACGGTCGATCAGCCCCAGCATTTT CASSETRTVDQPQHF